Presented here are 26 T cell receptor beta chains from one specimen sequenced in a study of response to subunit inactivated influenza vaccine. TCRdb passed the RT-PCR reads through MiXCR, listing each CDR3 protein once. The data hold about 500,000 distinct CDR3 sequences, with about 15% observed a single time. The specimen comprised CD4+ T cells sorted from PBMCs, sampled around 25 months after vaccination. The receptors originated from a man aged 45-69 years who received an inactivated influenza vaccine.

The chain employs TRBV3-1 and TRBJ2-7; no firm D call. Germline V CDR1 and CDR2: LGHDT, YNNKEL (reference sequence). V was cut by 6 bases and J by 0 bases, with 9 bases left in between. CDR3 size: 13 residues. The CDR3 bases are TGTGCCAGCAGGATTCGCGGCTCCTACGAGCAGTACTTC. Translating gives CASRIRGSYEQYF.

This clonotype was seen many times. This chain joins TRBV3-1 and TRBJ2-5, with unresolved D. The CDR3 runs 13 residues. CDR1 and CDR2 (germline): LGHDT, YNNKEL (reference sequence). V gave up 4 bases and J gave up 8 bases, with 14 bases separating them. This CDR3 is CASSPTERDTQYF. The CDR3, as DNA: TGTGCCAGCAGCCCAACTGAACGAGATACCCAGTACTTC.

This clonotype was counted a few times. The CDR3 reads CASSLGADKETQYF. In nucleotides, the CDR3 is TGCGCCAGCAGCTTAGGGGCAGATAAAGAGACCCAGTACTTC. The V call is TRBV5-1, the J call TRBJ2-5, with a possible D match to TRBD1 (5 bases). Germline CDR1 and CDR2: SGHRS and YFSETQ. CDR3 size: 14 residues. With 2 bases removed from V and 3 bases from J, the gap between germline ends came to 11 bases.

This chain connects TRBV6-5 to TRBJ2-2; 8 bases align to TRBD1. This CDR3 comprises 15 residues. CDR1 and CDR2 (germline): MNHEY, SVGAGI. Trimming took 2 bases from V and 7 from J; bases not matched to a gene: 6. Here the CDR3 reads CASSYMDRADGELFF. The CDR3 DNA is TGTGCCAGCAGTTACATGGACAGGGCTGACGGGGAGCTGTTTTTT.

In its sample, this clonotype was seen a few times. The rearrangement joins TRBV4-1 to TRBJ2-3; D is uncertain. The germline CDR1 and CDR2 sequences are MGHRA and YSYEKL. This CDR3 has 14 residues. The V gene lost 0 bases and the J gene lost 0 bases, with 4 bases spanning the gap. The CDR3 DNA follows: TGCGCCAGCAGCCAAGAAAGTAGCACAGATACGCAGTATTTT. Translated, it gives CASSQESSTDTQYF.

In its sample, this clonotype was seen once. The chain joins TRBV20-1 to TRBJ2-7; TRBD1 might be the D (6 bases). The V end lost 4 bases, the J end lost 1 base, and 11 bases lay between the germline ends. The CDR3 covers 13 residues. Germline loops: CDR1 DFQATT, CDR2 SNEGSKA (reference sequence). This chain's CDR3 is CSATWDTSYEQYF. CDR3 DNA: TGCAGTGCTACTTGGGACACTTCCTACGAGCAGTACTTC.

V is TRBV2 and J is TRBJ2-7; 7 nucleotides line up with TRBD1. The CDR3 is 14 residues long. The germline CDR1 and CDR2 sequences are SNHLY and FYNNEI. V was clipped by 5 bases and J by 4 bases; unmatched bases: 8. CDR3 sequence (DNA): TGTGCCAGCAGTAGAGAATCACAGGGGTACGAGCAGTACTTC. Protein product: CASSRESQGYEQYF. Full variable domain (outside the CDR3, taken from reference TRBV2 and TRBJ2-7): EPEVTQTPSHQVTQMGQEVILRCVPISNHLYFYWYRQILGQKVEFLVSFYNNEISEKSEIFDDQFSVERPDGSNFTLKIRSTKLEDSAMYFCASSRESQGYEQYFGPGTRLTVT.

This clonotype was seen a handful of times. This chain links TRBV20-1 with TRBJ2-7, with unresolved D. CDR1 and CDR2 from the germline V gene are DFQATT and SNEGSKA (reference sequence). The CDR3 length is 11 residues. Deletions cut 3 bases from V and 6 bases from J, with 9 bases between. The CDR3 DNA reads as TGCAGTGCTAGCGCCCCATCCGAGCAGTACTTC. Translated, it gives CSASAPSEQYF.

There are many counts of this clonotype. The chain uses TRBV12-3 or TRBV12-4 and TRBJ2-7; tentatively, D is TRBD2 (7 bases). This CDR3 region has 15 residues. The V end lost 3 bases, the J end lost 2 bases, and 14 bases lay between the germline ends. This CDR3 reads CASSFRAGAAYEQYF. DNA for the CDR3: TGTGCCAGCAGTTTCAGGGCGGGGGCCGCCTACGAGCAGTACTTC.

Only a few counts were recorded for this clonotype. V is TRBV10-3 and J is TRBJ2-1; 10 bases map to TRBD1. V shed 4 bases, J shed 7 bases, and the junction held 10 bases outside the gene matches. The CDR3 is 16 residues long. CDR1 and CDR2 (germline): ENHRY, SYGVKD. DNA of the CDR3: TGTGCCATCAGTGTGTTACCGGGACAGGGGAGAAATGAGCAGTTCTTC. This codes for CAISVLPGQGRNEQFF.

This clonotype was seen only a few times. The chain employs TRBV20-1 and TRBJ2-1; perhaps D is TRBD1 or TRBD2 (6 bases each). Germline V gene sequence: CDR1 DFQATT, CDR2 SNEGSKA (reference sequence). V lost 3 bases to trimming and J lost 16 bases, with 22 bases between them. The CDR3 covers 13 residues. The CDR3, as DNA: TGCAGTGCTAGCGGGGGCCCGAACCTATTCGGTTTCTTC. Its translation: CSASGGPNLFGFF.

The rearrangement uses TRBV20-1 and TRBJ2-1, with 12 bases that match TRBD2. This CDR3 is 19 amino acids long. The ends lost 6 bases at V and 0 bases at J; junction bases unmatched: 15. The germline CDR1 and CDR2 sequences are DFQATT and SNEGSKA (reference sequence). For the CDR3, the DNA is TGCAGTGCCCCAGGTCGACTAGCGGGAGAAAGGGGCTCCTACAATGAGCAGTTCTTC. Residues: CSAPGRLAGERGSYNEQFF.

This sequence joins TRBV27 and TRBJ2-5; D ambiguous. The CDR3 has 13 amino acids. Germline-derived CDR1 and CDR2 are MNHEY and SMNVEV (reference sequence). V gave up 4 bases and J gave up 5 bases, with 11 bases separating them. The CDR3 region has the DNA TGTGCCAGCAGTTGGAAGGTCGGGGAGACCCAGTACTTC. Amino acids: CASSWKVGETQYF.

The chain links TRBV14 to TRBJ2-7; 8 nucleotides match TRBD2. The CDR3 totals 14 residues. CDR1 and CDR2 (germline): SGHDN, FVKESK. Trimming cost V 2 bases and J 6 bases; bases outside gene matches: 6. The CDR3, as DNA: TGTGCCAGCAGCCAACAAGCGGGGGCGGGCGAGCAGTACTTC. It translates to CASSQQAGAGEQYF.

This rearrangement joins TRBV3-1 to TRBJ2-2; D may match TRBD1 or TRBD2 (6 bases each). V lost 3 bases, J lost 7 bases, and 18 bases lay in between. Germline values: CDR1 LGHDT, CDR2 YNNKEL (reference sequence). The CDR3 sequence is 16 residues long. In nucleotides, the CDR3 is TGTGCCAGCAGCCACTCAGGGGTCCGGGGGAGCGGGGAGCTGTTTTTT. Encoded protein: CASSHSGVRGSGELFF.

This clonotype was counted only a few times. This chain's CDR3 is CATSDGQFNSPLHF. The DNA of the CDR3 is TGTGCCACCAGTGACGGACAGTTTAATTCACCCCTCCACTTT. V gene TRBV24-1 combines with J gene TRBJ1-6, with D possibly TRBD1 on 6 matching bases. The CDR3 loop spans 14 amino acids. CDR1 and CDR2 (germline): KGHDR, SFDVKD. The ends were cut back, 4 bases at V and 6 bases at J, with 9 bases in the middle.

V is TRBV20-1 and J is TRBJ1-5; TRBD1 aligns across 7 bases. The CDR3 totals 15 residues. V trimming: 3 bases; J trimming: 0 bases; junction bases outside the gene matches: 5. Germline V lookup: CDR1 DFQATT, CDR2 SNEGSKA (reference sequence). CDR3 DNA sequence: TGCAGTGCTAGGGGACAGCGGTATAGCAATCAGCCCCAGCATTTT. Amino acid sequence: CSARGQRYSNQPQHF.

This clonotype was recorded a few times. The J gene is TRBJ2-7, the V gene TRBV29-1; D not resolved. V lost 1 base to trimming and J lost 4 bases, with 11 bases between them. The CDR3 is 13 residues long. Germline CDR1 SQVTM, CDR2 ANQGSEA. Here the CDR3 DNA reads TGCAGCGTTGAAGTTTTGGATGTATACGAGCAGTACTTC. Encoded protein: CSVEVLDVYEQYF.

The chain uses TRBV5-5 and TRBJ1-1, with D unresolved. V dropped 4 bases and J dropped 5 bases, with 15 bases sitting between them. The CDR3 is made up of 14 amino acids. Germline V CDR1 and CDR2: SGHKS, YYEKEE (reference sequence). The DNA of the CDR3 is TGTGCCAGCAGCACGGACTGGGGAAGGACTGAAGCTTTCTTT. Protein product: CASSTDWGRTEAFF.

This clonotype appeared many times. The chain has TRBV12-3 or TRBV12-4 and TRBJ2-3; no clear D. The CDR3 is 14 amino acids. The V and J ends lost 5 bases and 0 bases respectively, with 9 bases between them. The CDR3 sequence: CASSTTRSTDTQYF. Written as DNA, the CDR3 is TGTGCCAGCAGTACGACACGAAGCACAGATACGCAGTATTTT.

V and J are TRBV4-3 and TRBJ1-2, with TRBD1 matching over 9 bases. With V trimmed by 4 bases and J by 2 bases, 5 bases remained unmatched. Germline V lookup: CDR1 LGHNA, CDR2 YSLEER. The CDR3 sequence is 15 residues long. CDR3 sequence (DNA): TGCGCCAGCAGCCCGCGGACAGGGGAGAACTATGGCTACACCTTC. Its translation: CASSPRTGENYGYTF.

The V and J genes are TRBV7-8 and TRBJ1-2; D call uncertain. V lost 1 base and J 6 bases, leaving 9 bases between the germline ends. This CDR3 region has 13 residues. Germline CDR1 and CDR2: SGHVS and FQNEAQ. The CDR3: CASSLGRLDGYTF. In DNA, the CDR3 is TGTGCCAGCAGCTTAGGCAGGCTAGATGGCTACACCTTC.

This CDR3 reads CASSQLLAGYGGDTQYF. Written as DNA, the CDR3 is TGTGCCAGCAGTCAACTTCTAGCGGGCTACGGAGGGGATACGCAGTATTTT. The chain combines TRBV12-3 or TRBV12-4 with TRBJ2-3; TRBD2 agrees at 8 bases. V was clipped by 5 bases and J by 6 bases; unmatched bases: 16. This CDR3 contains 17 residues.

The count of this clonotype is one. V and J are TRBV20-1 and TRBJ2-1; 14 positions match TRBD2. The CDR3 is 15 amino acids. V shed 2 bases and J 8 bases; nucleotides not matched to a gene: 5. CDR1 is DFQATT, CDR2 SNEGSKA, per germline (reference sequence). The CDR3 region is CSARSTSGRADEQFF. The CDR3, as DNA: TGCAGTGCTAGATCGACTAGCGGGAGGGCCGATGAGCAGTTCTTC.

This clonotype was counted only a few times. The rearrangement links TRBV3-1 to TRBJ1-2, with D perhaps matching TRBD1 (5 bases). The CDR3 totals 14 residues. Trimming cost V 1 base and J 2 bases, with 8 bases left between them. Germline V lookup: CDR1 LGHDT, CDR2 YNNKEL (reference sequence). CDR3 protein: CASSQGGSNYGYTF. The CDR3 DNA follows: TGTGCCAGCAGCCAAGGGGGCTCGAACTATGGCTACACCTTC.

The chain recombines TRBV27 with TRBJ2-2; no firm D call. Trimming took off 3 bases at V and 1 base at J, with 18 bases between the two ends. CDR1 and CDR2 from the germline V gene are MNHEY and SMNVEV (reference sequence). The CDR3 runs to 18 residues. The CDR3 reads CASSLQLLSPGNTGELFF. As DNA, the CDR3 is TGTGCCAGCAGTTTGCAGCTCTTGTCCCCAGGGAACACCGGGGAGCTGTTTTTT.